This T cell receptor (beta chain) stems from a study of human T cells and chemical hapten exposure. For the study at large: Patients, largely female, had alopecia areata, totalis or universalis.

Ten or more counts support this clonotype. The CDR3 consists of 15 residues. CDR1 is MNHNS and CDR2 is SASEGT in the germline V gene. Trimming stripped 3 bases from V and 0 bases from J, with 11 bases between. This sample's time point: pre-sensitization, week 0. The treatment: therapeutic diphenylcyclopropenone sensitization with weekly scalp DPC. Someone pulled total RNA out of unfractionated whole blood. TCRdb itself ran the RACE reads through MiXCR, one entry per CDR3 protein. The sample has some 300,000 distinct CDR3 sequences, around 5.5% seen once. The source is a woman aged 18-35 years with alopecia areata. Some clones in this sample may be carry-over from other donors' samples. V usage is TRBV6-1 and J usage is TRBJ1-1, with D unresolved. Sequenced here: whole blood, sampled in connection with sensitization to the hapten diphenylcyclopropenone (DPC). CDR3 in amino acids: CASSEQERMNTEAFF. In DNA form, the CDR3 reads TGTGCCAGCAGTGAGCAGGAGCGGATGAACACTGAAGCTTTCTTT.